These 25 T cell receptor beta chains share one sample of origin, sequenced in a study of T cells in Graves' hyperthyroidism and ophthalmopathy. RNA transcripts were the template for amplifying TCR beta CDR3 regions. Initially, a first-round RT-PCR of the TCR CDR3 employed the HTBI primer set. TCRdb fed the multiplex PCR reads into MiXCR, producing one record per CDR3 protein. The repertoire consists of some 650,000 distinct CDR3 sequences, with about 16% occurring once and the leading ten covering roughly 3.3%. Sequencing input: blood. The receptors originated from a woman between 40 and 50 years old with Graves' ophthalmopathy.

This clonotype occurred many times. The chain has TRBV12-3 or TRBV12-4 and TRBJ1-1; 7 bases are a match to TRBD1. V lost 5 bases and J lost 2; bases outside the gene matches: 8. The CDR3 sequence is 15 residues long. The CDR3 reads CASSVTTGRNTEAFF. For the CDR3, the DNA is TGTGCCAGCAGTGTTACGACAGGGCGTAACACTGAAGCTTTCTTT.

The chain combines TRBV7-9 with TRBJ2-1; TRBD2 agrees at 14 bases. The CDR3 extends over 16 amino acids. J gave up 7 bases and V 3 bases, and 5 bases lay outside the gene matches. Germline CDR1 SEHNR, CDR2 FQNEAQ (reference sequence). The CDR3 here is CASSLPGLAGVNEQFF. CDR3 nucleotides: TGTGCCAGCAGCTTGCCGGGACTAGCGGGAGTTAATGAGCAGTTCTTC.

The chain links TRBV19 to TRBJ2-1; 8 bases fit TRBD2. The CDR3 runs to 15 residues. The V gene end was trimmed by 7 bases and the J gene end by 6 bases; junction bases not matched to a gene: 11. Per germline, CDR1 LNHDA and CDR2 SQIVND (reference sequence). CDR3 loop: CASKWSPGGPNEQFF. CDR3 in DNA: TGTGCCAGTAAGTGGAGTCCGGGGGGGCCCAATGAGCAGTTCTTC.

This clonotype was detected ten times or more. The J gene is TRBJ1-2, the V gene TRBV12-3 or TRBV12-4; D possibly corresponds to TRBD1 (5 bases). V was cut by 6 bases and J by 5 bases, with 13 bases left in between. There are 13 residues in the CDR3. Here the CDR3 reads CASSTTGTYGYTF. The CDR3 region has the DNA TGTGCCAGCAGCACCACCGGGACTTATGGCTACACCTTC.

This clonotype has a handful of counts. The CDR3 reads CASSQGDRGRFRAFF. Written as DNA, the CDR3 is TGTGCCAGCAGCCAAGGGGACAGGGGGCGCTTTCGGGCTTTCTTT. The rearrangement joins TRBV3-1 to TRBJ1-1, with 12 positions matching TRBD1. V shed 1 base, J shed 11 bases, and the junction held 8 bases outside the gene matches. Germline CDR1 is LGHDT and CDR2 is YNNKEL (reference sequence). CDR3 length equals 15 residues.

This sequence joins TRBV29-1 and TRBJ2-1; D could derive from TRBD1 or TRBD2 (6 bases each). V shed 4 bases and J shed 6 bases, with 19 bases lying between them. CDR1 SQVTM and CDR2 ANQGSEA come from the germline V gene. CDR3 length: 15 amino acids. This CDR3 reads CSVVFGGRRGNEQFF. As DNA, the CDR3 is TGCAGCGTTGTATTCGGGGGCCGGCGGGGCAATGAGCAGTTCTTC.

V usage is TRBV20-1 and J usage is TRBJ2-7; TRBD1 matches 10 bases. The ends lost 5 bases at V and 7 bases at J; junction bases unmatched: 11. Germline V lookup: CDR1 DFQATT, CDR2 SNEGSKA (reference sequence). The CDR3 contains 14 residues. Here the CDR3 DNA reads TGCAGTGCTCTACCGGGACAGGGGCAGTGGGAGCAGTACTTC. It specifies CSALPGQGQWEQYF.

The chain recombines TRBV6-4 with TRBJ2-2, with D unclear. The CDR3 has 13 residues. CDR1 is MRHNA and CDR2 is SNTAGT in the germline V gene. Trimming took off 0 bases at V and 4 bases at J, with 3 bases between the two ends. In DNA form, the CDR3 reads TGTGCCAGCAGTGACTCCCCCACCGGGGAGCTGTTTTTT. This encodes CASSDSPTGELFF.

V is TRBV5-6 and J is TRBJ1-5, with no clear D. V gave up 3 bases and J gave up 1 base, with 8 bases separating them. CDR1 and CDR2 from the germline V gene are SGHDT and YYEEEE. The CDR3 is made up of 14 amino acids. The CDR3 DNA is TGTGCCAGCAGCTCCCTCAGGAGCAATCAGCCCCAGCATTTT. Protein: CASSSLRSNQPQHF.

The sample holds many counts of this clonotype. The CDR3 region has the DNA TGTGCCAGCTCCCATGGGCTGAGCACAGATACGCAGTATTTT. This codes for CASSHGLSTDTQYF. This chain connects TRBV6-1 to TRBJ2-3; D is unresolved. CDR3 length: 14 residues. The V end lost 8 bases, the J end lost 0 bases, and 12 bases lay between the germline ends. The germline CDR1 and CDR2 sequences are MNHNS and SASEGT.

The chain is built from TRBV2 and TRBJ1-1, with a weak D call TRBD1 (5 bases). Germline V gene lookup returns CDR1 SNHLY and CDR2 FYNNEI. The V and J ends lost 10 bases and 0 bases respectively, with 21 bases between them. The length of the CDR3 is 16 residues. CDR3 in amino acids: CAIRDTGGGVNTEAFF. In nucleotides, the CDR3 is TGTGCCATCAGAGACACGGGTGGGGGGGTGAACACTGAAGCTTTCTTT.

This clonotype has a count of ten or more. The rearrangement joins TRBV2 to TRBJ1-2; D call uncertain. V shed 8 bases and J shed 0 bases, with 13 bases lying between them. CDR1 and CDR2 from the germline V gene are SNHLY and FYNNEI. This CDR3 comprises 14 residues. CDR3 region: CASVQTLTNYGYTF. In DNA form, the CDR3 reads TGTGCCAGCGTACAGACACTCACTAACTATGGCTACACCTTC.

The rearrangement uses TRBV5-1 and TRBJ1-2, with TRBD1 as a possible D gene (6 bases). CDR1 and CDR2 from the germline V gene are SGHRS and YFSETQ. With 0 bases removed from V and 10 bases from J, the gap between germline ends came to 16 bases. The CDR3 length is 14 residues. The CDR3 reads CASSLGQVSDDYTF. DNA for the CDR3: TGCGCCAGCAGCTTGGGACAGGTCAGCGATGACTACACCTTC.

This clonotype was picked up many times. This chain uses TRBV11-2 with TRBJ2-7; D unresolved. The V end was cut by 5 bases, the J end by 2 bases, with 13 bases between. The CDR3 length is 14 residues. CDR1 is SGHAT and CDR2 is FQNNGV in the germline V gene. CDR3 in amino acids: CASSVYGGAYEQYF. As DNA, the CDR3 is TGTGCCAGCAGCGTCTACGGCGGTGCCTACGAGCAGTACTTC.

The chain is built from TRBV12-3 or TRBV12-4 and TRBJ1-1; D is unresolved. V lost 5 bases, J lost 6 bases, and 13 bases lay in between. This CDR3 region has 13 residues. CDR3 nucleotides: TGTGCCAGCAGTCCCATACATGGCGCTGAAGCTTTCTTT. It yields the protein CASSPIHGAEAFF.

This clonotype was seen only a few times. The rearrangement links TRBV2 to TRBJ1-5, with a possible D match to TRBD1 (6 bases). There are 14 residues in the CDR3. Trimming left V 8 bases short and J 1 base short, with 12 bases between. Germline V gene data show CDR1 as SNHLY and CDR2 as FYNNEI. The CDR3, as DNA: TGTGCCAGCTGCGGACAGTTAAGCAATCAGCCCCAGCATTTT. Translating it yields CASCGQLSNQPQHF.

This clonotype was counted only a few times. The gene calls are TRBV6-9 and TRBJ2-1; TRBD2 matches 7 bases. The V segment lost 2 bases and the J segment 0 bases; nucleotides outside the gene matches: 7. Germline CDR1 reads MNHGY; CDR2 reads SVAAGI. This CDR3 is 17 amino acids long. The CDR3 DNA is TGTGCCAGCAGTTATCGCGCTAGCGGCAGCTCCTACAATGAGCAGTTCTTC. Translating gives CASSYRASGSSYNEQFF.

This clonotype was detected only once. The genes are TRBV28 and TRBJ2-7, with D perhaps assigned TRBD1 or TRBD2 (5 bases each). V lost 5 bases and J lost 0, with 23 bases in between. From germline, CDR1 is MDHEN and CDR2 SYDVKM. This CDR3 is 18 amino acids long. The CDR3 loop is CASSPKPAGTFSSYEQYF. CDR3 in DNA: TGTGCCAGCAGTCCAAAACCAGCCGGGACGTTCAGCTCCTACGAGCAGTACTTC.

This clonotype occurred many times. V and J are TRBV7-6 and TRBJ1-4; 9 bases are shared with TRBD1. Looked up from germline, CDR1 is SGHVS and CDR2 is FNYEAQ. J lost 7 bases, V lost 5 bases, and 5 bases had no gene match. There are 14 residues in the CDR3. CDR3 nucleotides: TGTGCCAGCAGCATCACAGGGGGCGGTGAAAAACTGTTTTTT. The encoded protein is CASSITGGGEKLFF. Complete variable domain (other parts from reference TRBV7-6 and TRBJ1-4): GAGVSQSPRYKVTKRGQDVALRCDPISGHVSLYWYRQALGQGPEFLTYFNYEAQQDKSGLPNDRFSAERPEGSISTLTIQRTEQRDSAMYRCASSITGGGEKLFFGSGTQLSVL.

This sequence joins TRBV7-9 and TRBJ1-1; no clear D. V shed 2 bases and J shed 7 bases, with 8 bases lying between them. Germline lookup yields CDR1 SEHNR and CDR2 FQNEAQ (reference sequence). This CDR3 region has 12 residues. CDR3 sequence: CASSLPDLEAFF. The CDR3, as DNA: TGTGCCAGCAGCTTACCGGACCTTGAAGCTTTCTTT.

This clonotype was seen repeatedly, ten times or more. This chain links TRBV28 with TRBJ2-3; D remains unclear. V lost 3 bases to trimming and J lost 0 bases, with 10 bases between them. The CDR3 sequence is 15 residues long. Germline CDR1 reads MDHEN; CDR2 reads SYDVKM. The CDR3 loop reads CASSFHADSTDTQYF. DNA for the CDR3: TGTGCCAGCAGTTTCCACGCAGATAGCACAGATACGCAGTATTTT.

This clonotype was seen more than once but under ten times. The rearrangement joins TRBV4-1 to TRBJ2-5; D is possibly TRBD2 (6 bases). Germline-derived CDR1 and CDR2 are MGHRA and YSYEKL. The CDR3 sequence is 16 residues long. The V and J ends lost 2 bases and 4 bases respectively, with 17 bases between them. The CDR3 spells CASSQTLGGVPETQYF. The CDR3 DNA reads as TGCGCCAGCAGCCAAACCTTGGGGGGAGTCCCAGAGACCCAGTACTTC.

This clonotype has a count of ten or more. The chain is built from TRBV2 and TRBJ2-3; D is unclear. This CDR3 has 15 amino acids. CDR1 and CDR2 (germline): SNHLY, FYNNEI. The V end lost 7 bases, the J end lost 0 bases, and 14 bases lay between the germline ends. CDR3 sequence: CASNPSSTSTDTQYF. The CDR3 region has the DNA TGTGCCAGCAATCCTTCGAGTACTAGCACAGATACGCAGTATTTT.

This clonotype was counted at least ten times. The chain joins TRBV28 to TRBJ2-7; D gene unclear. V lost 3 bases and J 3 bases, leaving 9 bases between the germline ends. Germline CDR1 reads MDHEN; CDR2 reads SYDVKM. This CDR3 region has 13 residues. The CDR3 here is CASSLRSIYEQYF. CDR3 coding DNA: TGTGCCAGCAGTTTGAGGTCGATCTACGAGCAGTACTTC.

This clonotype was seen ten or more times. V usage is TRBV7-2 and J usage is TRBJ2-2, with 7 bases lining up with TRBD2. V shed 5 bases, J shed 5 bases, and the junction held 8 bases outside the gene matches. The germline V gene has CDR1 SGHTA and CDR2 FQGNSA. This CDR3 is 15 amino acids long. This CDR3 is CASSPTSVSTGELFF. Here the CDR3 DNA reads TGTGCCAGCAGCCCAACTAGCGTATCGACCGGGGAGCTGTTTTTT.